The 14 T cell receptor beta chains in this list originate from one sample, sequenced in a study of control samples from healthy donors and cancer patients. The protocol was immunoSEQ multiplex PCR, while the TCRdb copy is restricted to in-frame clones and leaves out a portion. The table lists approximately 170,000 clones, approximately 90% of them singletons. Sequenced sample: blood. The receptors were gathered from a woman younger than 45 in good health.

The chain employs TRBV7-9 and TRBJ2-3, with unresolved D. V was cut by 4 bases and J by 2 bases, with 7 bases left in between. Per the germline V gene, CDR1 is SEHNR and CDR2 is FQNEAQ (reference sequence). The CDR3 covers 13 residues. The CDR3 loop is CASSSPLTDTQYF. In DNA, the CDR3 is TGTGCCAGCAGCTCCCCTCTCACAGATACGCAGTATTTT.

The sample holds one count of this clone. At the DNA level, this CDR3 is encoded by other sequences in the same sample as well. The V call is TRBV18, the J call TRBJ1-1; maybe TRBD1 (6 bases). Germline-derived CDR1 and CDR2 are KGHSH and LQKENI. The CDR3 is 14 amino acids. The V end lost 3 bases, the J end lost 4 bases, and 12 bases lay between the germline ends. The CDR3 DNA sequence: TGTGCCAGCTCACCCAGGGGTGTGGGCACTGAAGCTTTCTTT. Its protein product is CASSPRGVGTEAFF.

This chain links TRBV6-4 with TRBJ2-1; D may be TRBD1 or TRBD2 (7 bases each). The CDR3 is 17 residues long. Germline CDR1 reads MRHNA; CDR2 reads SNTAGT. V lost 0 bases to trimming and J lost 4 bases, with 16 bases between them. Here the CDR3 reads CASSDSPGGGNYNEQFF. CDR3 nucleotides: TGTGCCAGCAGTGACTCCCCAGGGGGAGGGAATTACAATGAGCAGTTCTTC.

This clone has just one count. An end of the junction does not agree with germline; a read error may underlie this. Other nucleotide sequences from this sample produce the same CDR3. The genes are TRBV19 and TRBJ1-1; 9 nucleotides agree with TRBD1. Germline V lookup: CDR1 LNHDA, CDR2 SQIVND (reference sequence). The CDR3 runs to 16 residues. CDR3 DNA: TGTGCCAGTAGTTCCTGGACAGGGGTCATGAACACCGAAGCTTTCTTT. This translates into CASSSWTGVMNTEAFF.

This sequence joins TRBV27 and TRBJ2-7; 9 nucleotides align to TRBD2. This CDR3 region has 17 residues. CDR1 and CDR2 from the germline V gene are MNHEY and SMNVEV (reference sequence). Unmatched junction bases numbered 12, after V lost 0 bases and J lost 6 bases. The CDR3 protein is CASSLSIRAGGLSEQYF. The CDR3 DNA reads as TGTGCCAGCAGTTTATCGATTAGGGCGGGAGGGCTGAGCGAGCAGTACTTC.

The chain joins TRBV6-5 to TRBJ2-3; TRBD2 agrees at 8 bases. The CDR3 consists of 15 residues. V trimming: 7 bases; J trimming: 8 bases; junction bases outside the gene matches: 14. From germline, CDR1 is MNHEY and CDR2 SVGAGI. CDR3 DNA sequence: TGTGCCAGCAAAAGGAGCGGGAGCGACCTAGCTACGCAGTATTTT. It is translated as CASKRSGSDLATQYF.

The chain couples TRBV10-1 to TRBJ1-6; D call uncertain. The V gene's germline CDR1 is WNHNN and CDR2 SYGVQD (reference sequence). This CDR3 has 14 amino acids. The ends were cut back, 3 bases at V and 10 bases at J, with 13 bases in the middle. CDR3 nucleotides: TGCGCCAGCAGTGATCTGGGTGTAGGCTCACCCCTCCACTTT. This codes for CASSDLGVGSPLHF.

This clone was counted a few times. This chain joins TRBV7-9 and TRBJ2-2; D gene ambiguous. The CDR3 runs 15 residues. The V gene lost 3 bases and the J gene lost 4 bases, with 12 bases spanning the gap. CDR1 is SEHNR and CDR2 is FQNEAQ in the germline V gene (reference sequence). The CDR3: CASSLSLVGTGELFF. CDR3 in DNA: TGTGCCAGCAGCTTGTCGCTCGTCGGCACCGGGGAGCTGTTTTTT.

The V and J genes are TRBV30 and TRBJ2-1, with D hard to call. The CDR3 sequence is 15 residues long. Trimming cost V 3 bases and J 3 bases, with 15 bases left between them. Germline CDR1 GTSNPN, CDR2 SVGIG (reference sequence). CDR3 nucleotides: TGTGCCTGGAGAGCCAGACTGGTGGTCTACAATGAGCAGTTCTTC. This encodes CAWRARLVVYNEQFF.

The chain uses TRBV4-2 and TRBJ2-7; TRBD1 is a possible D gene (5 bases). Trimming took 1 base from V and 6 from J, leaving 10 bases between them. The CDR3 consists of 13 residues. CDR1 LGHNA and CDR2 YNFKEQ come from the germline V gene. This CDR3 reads CASSQVREGEQYF. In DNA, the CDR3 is TGTGCCAGCAGCCAAGTCAGGGAAGGCGAGCAGTACTTC.

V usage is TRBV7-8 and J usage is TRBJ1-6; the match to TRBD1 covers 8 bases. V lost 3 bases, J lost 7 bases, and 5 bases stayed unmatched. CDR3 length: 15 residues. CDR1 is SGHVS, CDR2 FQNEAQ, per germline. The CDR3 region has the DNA TGTGCCAGCAGCTTCGGACAGGGTGGGAATTCACCCCTCCACTTT. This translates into CASSFGQGGNSPLHF. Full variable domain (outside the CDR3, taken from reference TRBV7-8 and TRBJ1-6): GAGVSQSPRYKVAKRGQDVALRCDPISGHVSLFWYQQALGQGPEFLTYFQNEAQLDKSGLPSDRFFAERPEGSVSTLKIQRTQQEDSAVYLCASSFGQGGNSPLHFGNGTRLTVT.

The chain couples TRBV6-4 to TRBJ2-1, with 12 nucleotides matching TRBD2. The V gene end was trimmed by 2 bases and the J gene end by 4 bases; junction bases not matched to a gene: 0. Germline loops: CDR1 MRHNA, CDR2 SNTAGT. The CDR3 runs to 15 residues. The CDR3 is CASSDGLAGYNEQFF. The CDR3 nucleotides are TGTGCCAGCAGTGACGGACTAGCGGGATACAATGAGCAGTTCTTC.

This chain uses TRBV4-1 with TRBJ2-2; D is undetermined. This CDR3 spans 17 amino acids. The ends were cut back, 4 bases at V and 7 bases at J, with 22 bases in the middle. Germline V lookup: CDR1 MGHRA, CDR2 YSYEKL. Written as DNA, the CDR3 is TGCGCCAGCAGCCTCCGGGTAGGCCTTATTCAAGGCGGGGAGCTGTTTTTT. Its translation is CASSLRVGLIQGGELFF.

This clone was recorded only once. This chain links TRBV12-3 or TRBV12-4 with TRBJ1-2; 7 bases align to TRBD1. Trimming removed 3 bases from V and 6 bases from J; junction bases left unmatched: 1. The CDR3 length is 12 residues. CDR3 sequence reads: CASSLTGNGYTF. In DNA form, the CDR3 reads TGTGCCAGCAGTTTGACAGGGAATGGCTACACCTTC.